These T cell receptor beta chains were read from a single sample in a study of cytomegalovirus exposure and HLA in healthy donors. Profiled with immunoSEQ multiplex PCR; TCRdb holds only in-frame clones, not every one. The data show tens of thousands of clones, around three quarters seen once. Sequenced sample: PBMCs. Receptors originate from a man aged 30-40 years in good health and CMV-seronegative. Each CDR3 is given with its conserved first and last residue. A D gene is named only where the DNA matches it firmly. Clone size, where shown, is once, few, many, or a class for clones that have expanded.

>TRBJ2-5|-|TRBV7-2|-
TGTGCCAGCAGCTCCACGGTGACGGGGTCCGGGGAGACCCAGTACTTC
CASSSTVTGSGETQYF
>TRBJ2-5|-|TRBV7-2|-
TGTGCCAGCAGCTTAACGCAGGCTGAGACCCAGTACTTC
CASSLTQAETQYF
>TRBJ1-1|-|TRBV7-9|-
TGTGCCAGCAGCCCGACCCCCGGGGTCTACACTGAAGCTTTCTTT
CASSPTPGVYTEAFF
>TRBJ2-7|TRBD2|TRBV4-2|-
TGTGCCAGCAGCCAAGTAGCGGGAAATAGCGAGCAGTACTTC
CASSQVAGNSEQYF
>TRBJ1-2|-|TRBV18|-
TGTGCCAGCTCACCATCGGGAGCAGGGTACTATGGCTACACCTTC
CASSPSGAGYYGYTF
>TRBJ2-1|-|TRBV27|-
TGTGCCAGCAGACTACTCGACAGGAATGAGCAGTTCTTC
CASRLLDRNEQFF
>TRBJ2-3|-|TRBV7-2|once
TGTGCCAGCAGCTTAGCCACCCTCTACACAGATACGCAGTATTTT
CASSLATLYTDTQYF
>TRBJ2-1|TRBD1|TRBV7-2|-
TGTGCCAGCAGCCCGCAGGGGACAGGGGGCCTTGAGCAGTTCTTC
CASSPQGTGGLEQFF
>TRBJ2-1|TRBD2|TRBV6-4|-
TGTGCCAGCAGTGACGACGCGGGGGTTACAAGCAGTGAGCAGTTCTTC
CASSDDAGVTSSEQFF
>TRBJ2-1|TRBD2|TRBV11-3|-
TGTGCCAGCAGCCCCCGCACTAGCGGGAGCTACAATGAGCAGTTCTTC
CASSPRTSGSYNEQFF
>TRBJ2-7|-|TRBV5-6|few
TGTGCCAGCAGCCTGGCGGGACAGCCCTCTCCCGAGCAGTACTTC
CASSLAGQPSPEQYF
>TRBJ2-6|-|TRBV5-4|-
TGTGCCAGCAGCTTGGGGGGGAGGACTGGGGCCAACGTCCTGACTTTC
CASSLGGRTGANVLTF
>TRBJ2-5|-|TRBV10-3|-
TGTGCCATCAGTGAGTCGGAGTACCAAGAGACCCAGTACTTC
CAISESEYQETQYF
>TRBJ2-7|TRBD2|TRBV7-2|many
TGTGCCAGCAGCCCGGACACTAGCGGAGCCTACGAGCAGTACTTC
CASSPDTSGAYEQYF
>TRBJ2-7|-|TRBV7-2|-
TGTGCCAGCAGCTTAGAGGCCAGGGTGGGCGAGCAGTACTTC
CASSLEARVGEQYF
>TRBJ2-7|TRBD1|TRBV7-2|-
TGTGCCAGCAGCATCCCAGGGGGCGCAGGTCGCGGCGAGCAGTACTTC
CASSIPGGAGRGEQYF
>TRBJ1-1|-|TRBV7-9|-
TGTTCCAGCGCGAAGGGAGGGACTGAAGCTTTCTTT
CSSAKGGTEAFF
>TRBJ2-7|TRBD2|TRBV6-5|-
TGTGCCAGCAGTTACGGCGGGAGTTACGAGCAGTACTTC
CASSYGGSYEQYF
>TRBJ2-5|-|TRBV9|-
TGTGCCAGCAGCGTATCTTCAACGGGGGTCGAGACCCAGTACTTC
CASSVSSTGVETQYF
>TRBJ2-5|-|TRBV6-5|-
TGTGCCAGCACGGCGCGGGGTGTGGAGACCCAGTACTTC
CASTARGVETQYF